This TCR beta chain was sequenced in a study of cytomegalovirus exposure and HLA in healthy donors. About the research overall: Unique TCR beta sequences numbering around 110 million came from around 180 million T cells in an earlier analysis. Overall study results and limits: Most TCR beta V segments were productive about 87% or about 30% of the time in an earlier analysis. Most sequenced TCRs were rare (though some public TCRs occurred in many donors).

CDR3 length: 16 amino acids. Looked up from germline, CDR1 is ENHRY and CDR2 is SYGVKD. V shed 3 bases, J shed 5 bases, and the junction held 10 bases outside the gene matches. These donors counted as nominally healthy when sampled, but unrecorded immune exposures were likely. This PCR relied on a set of 60 Vbeta primers and 13 Jbeta primers. Some clones are missing from TCRdb's copy, which holds only in-frame ones; the method was immunoSEQ multiplex PCR. Here the sample spans fewer than 150,000 clones, 65% to 80% being singletons. With respect to this clone: The target antigen is unknown.

The sample was PBMCs. This chain links TRBV10-3 with TRBJ2-3; 8 nucleotides line up with TRBD1. This clonotype originated in a woman aged 25-40 years in good health and CMV-seronegative. The CDR3 bases are TGTGCCATCAGTGACCCCAAGACAGGGGCCGGAGATACGCAGTATTTT. Translation gives CAISDPKTGAGDTQYF.